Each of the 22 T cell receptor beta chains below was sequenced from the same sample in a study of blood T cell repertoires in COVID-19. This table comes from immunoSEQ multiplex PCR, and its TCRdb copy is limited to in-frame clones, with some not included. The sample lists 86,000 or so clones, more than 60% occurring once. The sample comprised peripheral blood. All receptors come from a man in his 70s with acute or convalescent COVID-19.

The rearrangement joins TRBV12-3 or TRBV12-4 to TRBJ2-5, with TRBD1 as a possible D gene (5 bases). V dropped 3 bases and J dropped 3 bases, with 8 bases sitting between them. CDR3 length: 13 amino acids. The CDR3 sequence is CASSLSREETQYF. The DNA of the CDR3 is TGTGCCAGCAGTTTGTCCAGGGAAGAGACCCAGTACTTC.

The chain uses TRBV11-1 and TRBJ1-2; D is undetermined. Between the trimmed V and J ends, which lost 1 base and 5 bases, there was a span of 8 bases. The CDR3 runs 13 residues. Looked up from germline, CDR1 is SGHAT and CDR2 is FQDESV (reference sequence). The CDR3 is CASSLDGAYGYTF. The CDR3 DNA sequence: TGTGCCAGCAGCTTAGACGGAGCATATGGCTACACCTTC.

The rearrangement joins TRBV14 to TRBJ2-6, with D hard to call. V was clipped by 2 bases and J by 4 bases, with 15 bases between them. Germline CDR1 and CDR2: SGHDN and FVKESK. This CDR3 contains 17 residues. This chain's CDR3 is CASSQWIGGSGANVLTF. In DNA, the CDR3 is TGTGCCAGCAGCCAATGGATCGGCGGATCAGGGGCCAACGTCCTGACTTTC.

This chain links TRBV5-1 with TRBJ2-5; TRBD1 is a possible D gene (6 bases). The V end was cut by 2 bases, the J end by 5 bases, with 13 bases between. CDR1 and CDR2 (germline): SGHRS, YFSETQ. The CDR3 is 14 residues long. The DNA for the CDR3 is TGCGCCAGCAGCTTCCAGGGGACGGGGGAGACCCAGTACTTC. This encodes CASSFQGTGETQYF.

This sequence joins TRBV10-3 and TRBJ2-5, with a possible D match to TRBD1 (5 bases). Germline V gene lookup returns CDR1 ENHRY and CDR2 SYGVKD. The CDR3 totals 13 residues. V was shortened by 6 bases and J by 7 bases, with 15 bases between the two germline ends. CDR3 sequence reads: CAIRKDTDGTQYF. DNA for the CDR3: TGTGCCATCAGAAAGGACACGGACGGGACCCAGTACTTC.

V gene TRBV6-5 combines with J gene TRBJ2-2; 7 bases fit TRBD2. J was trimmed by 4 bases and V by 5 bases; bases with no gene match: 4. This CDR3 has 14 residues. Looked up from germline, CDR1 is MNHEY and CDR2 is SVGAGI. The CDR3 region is CASSNSGTTGELFF. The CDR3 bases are TGTGCCAGCAGTAACAGCGGGACCACCGGGGAGCTGTTTTTT.

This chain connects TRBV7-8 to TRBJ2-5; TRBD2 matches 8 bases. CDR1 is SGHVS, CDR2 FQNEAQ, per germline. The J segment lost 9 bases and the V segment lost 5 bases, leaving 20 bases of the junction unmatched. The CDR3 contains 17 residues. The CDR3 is CASSVAAGSGGRRSQYF. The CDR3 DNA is TGTGCCAGCAGCGTCGCGGCGGGGAGCGGGGGTAGAAGGTCCCAGTACTTC.

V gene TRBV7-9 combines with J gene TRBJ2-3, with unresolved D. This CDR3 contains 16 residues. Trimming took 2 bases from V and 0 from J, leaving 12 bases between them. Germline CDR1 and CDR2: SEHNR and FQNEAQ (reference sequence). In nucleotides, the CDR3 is TGTGCCAGCAGCTTATTCGCGTTTACTAGCACAGATACGCAGTATTTT. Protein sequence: CASSLFAFTSTDTQYF. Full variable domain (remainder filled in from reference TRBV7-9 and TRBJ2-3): DTGVSQNPRHKITKRGQNVTFRCDPISEHNRLYWYRQTLGQGPEFLTYFQNEAQLEKSRLLSDRFSAERPKGSFSTLEIQRTEQGDSAMYLCASSLFAFTSTDTQYFGPGTRLTVL.

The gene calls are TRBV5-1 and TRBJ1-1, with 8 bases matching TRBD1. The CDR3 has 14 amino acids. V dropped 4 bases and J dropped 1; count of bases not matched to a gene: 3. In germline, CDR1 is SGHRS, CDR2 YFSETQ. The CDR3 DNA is TGCGCCAGCAGCGGAGGACAGGGGAACACTGAAGCTTTCTTT. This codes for CASSGGQGNTEAFF.

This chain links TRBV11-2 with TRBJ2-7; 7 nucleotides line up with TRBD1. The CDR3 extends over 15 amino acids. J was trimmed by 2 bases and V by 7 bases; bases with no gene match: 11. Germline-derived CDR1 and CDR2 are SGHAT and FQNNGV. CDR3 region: CASTLGQAVAYEQYF. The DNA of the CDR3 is TGTGCCAGCACCCTCGGACAGGCCGTCGCCTACGAGCAGTACTTC.

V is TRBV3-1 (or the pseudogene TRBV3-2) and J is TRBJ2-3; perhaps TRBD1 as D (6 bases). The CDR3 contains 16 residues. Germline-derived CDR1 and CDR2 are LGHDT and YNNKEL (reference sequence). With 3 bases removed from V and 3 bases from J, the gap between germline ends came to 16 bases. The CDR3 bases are TGTGCCAGCAGCCATCATCGAGGGGGAACGACAGATACGCAGTATTTT. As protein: CASSHHRGGTTDTQYF.

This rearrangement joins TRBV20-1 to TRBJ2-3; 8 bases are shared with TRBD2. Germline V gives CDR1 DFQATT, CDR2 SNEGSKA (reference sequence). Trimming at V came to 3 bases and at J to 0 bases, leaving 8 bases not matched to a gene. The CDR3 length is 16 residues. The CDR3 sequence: CSASGAGGLSTDTQYF. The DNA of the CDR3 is TGCAGTGCTAGTGGTGCGGGGGGACTCAGCACAGATACGCAGTATTTT.

The CDR3 DNA follows: TGTGCCAGTAGTTTTGGACTAGCGGACTCCTACGAGCAGTACTTC. Its protein product is CASSFGLADSYEQYF. The chain carries TRBV19 and TRBJ2-7, with 10 bases matching TRBD2. With V trimmed by 5 bases and J by 0 bases, 4 bases remained unmatched. The CDR3 runs 15 residues. Germline assignment: CDR1 LNHDA and CDR2 SQIVND (reference sequence). The variable domain in full, completed from reference TRBV19 and TRBJ2-7, reads DGGITQSPKYLFRKEGQNVTLSCEQNLNHDAMYWYRQDPGQGLRLIYYSQIVNDFQKGDIAEGYSVSREKKESFPLTVTSAQKNPTAFYLCASSFGLADSYEQYFGPGTRLTVT.

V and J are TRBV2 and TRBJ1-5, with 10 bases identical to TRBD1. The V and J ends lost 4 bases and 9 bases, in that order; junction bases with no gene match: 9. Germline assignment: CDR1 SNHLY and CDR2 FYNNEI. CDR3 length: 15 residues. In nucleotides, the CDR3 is TGTGCCAGCAGTGGCCGGGACAGGGGTAATGGGCCCCAGCATTTT. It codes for CASSGRDRGNGPQHF. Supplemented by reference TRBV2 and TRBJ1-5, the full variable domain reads EPEVTQTPSHQVTQMGQEVILRCVPISNHLYFYWYRQILGQKVEFLVSFYNNEISEKSEIFDDQFSVERPDGSNFTLKIRSTKLEDSAMYFCASSGRDRGNGPQHFGDGTRLSIL.

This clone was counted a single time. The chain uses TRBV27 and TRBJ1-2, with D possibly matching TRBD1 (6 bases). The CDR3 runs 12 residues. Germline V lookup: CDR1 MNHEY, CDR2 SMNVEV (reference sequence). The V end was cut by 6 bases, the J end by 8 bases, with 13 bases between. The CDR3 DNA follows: TGTGCCAGCAGCCTTGTTCAGGGGGGCTACACCTTC. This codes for CASSLVQGGYTF.

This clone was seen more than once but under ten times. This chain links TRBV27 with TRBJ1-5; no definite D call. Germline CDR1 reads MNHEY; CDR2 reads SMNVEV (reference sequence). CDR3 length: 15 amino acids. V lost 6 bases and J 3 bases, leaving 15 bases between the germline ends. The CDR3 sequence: CASSPSTEFNQPQHF. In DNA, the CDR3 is TGTGCCAGCAGCCCCTCCACAGAATTCAATCAGCCCCAGCATTTT.

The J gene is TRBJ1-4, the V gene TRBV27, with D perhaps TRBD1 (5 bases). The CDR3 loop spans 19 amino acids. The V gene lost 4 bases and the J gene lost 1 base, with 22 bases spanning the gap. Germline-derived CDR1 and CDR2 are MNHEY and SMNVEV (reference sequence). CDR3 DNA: TGTGCCAGCAGTTCGGATCAGGTTAAAAAAGGGGAAACTAATGAAAAACTGTTTTTT. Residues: CASSSDQVKKGETNEKLFF.

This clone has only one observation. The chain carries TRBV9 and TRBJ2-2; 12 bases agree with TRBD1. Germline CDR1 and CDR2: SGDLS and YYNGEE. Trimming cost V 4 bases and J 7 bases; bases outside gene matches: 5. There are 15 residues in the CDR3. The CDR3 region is CASSRDRGLFGELFF. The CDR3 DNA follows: TGTGCCAGCAGCCGGGACAGGGGGCTTTTCGGGGAGCTGTTTTTT.

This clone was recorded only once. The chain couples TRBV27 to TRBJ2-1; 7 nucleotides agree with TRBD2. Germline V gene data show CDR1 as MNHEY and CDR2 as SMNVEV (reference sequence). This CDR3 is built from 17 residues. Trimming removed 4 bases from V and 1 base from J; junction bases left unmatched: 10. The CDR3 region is CASSSLPSGDSYNEQFF. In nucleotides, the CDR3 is TGTGCCAGCAGTTCCCTCCCCAGCGGGGATTCCTACAATGAGCAGTTCTTC.

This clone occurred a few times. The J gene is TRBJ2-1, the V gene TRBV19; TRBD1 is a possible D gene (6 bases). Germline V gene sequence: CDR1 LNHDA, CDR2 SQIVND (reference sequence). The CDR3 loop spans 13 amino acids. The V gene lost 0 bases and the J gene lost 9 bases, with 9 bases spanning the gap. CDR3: CASSIEGGIEQFF. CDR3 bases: TGTGCCAGTAGTATAGAAGGGGGAATTGAGCAGTTCTTC.

DNA for the CDR3: TGCGCCAGCAGCCAAGCTAAGGGCAGGGAGGGTGAAAAACTGTTTTTT. Its translation: CASSQAKGREGEKLFF. V usage is TRBV4-1 and J usage is TRBJ1-4; TRBD1 might be the D (5 bases). This CDR3 is 16 amino acids long. V was trimmed by 1 base and J by 7 bases, leaving 16 bases between them. Germline lookup yields CDR1 MGHRA and CDR2 YSYEKL.

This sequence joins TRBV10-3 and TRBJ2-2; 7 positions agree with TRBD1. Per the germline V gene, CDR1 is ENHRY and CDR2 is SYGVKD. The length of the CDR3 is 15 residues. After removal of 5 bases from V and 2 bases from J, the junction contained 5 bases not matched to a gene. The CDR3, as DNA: TGTGCCATCAGTTTCGGGACAGACAACACCGGGGAGCTGTTTTTT. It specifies CAISFGTDNTGELFF.